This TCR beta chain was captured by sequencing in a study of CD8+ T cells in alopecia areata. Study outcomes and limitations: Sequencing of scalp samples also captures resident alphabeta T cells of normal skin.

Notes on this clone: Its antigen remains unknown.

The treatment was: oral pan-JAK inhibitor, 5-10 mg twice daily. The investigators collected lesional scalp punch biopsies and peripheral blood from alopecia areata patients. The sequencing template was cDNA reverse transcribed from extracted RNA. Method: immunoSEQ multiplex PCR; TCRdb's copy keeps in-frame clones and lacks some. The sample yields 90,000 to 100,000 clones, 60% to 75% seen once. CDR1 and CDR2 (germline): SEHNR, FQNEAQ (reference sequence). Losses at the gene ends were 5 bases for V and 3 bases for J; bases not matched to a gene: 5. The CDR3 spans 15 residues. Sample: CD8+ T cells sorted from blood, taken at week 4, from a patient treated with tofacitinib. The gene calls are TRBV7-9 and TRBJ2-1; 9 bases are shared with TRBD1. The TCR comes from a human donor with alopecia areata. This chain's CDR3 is CASSKTGGSYNEQFF. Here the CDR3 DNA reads TGTGCCAGCAGCAAGACAGGGGGGAGCTACAATGAGCAGTTCTTC.